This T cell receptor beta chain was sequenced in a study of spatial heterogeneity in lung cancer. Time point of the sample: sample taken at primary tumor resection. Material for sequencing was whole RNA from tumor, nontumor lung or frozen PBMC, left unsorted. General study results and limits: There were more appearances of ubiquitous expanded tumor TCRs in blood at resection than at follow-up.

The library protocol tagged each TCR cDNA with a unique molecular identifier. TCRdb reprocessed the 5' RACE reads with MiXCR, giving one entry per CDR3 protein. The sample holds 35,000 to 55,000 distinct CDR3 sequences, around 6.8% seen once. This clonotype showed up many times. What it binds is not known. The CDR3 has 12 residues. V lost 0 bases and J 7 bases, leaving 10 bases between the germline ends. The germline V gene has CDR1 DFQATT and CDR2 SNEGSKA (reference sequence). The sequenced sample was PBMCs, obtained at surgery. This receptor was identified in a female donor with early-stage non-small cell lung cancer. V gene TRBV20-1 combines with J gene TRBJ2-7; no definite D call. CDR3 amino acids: CSARDPLWEQYF. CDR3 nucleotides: TGCAGTGCTAGAGATCCCCTTTGGGAGCAGTACTTC.